The 32 T cell receptor beta chains presented below share a single source sample, sequenced in a study of spatial heterogeneity in lung cancer (dated by TCRdb to the late 2010s). Explained via the paper, the time point label denotes: sample taken at primary tumor resection. Whole RNA extracted from tumor and nontumor lung tissue, or from cryopreserved PBMC samples, was used for TCR sequencing without cell sorting. The library relied on 5' RACE. The sequencer was a NextSeq 500. TCRdb ran its own pipeline on the public reads, namely fastp trimming at Q25 and MiXCR clone calling, and kept in-frame beta chains. Under each unique CDR3 protein, matching rows form one entry showing the most common genes and DNA. The sample contains around 890 distinct CDR3 sequences, around 13% of them found a single time. Approximately 38% of the sample lies in the top ten. The source was PBMCs, collected at surgery. Receptors originate from a male donor with early-stage non-small cell lung cancer.

Relative to its sample, this clonotype is medium-sized. Because this beta chain is a stray read in a library intended to capture alpha chains, its abundance should not be given much weight. This chain links TRBV5-4 with TRBJ1-1; weak D call: TRBD1 (5 bases). The ends were cut back, 3 bases at V and 1 base at J, with 16 bases in the middle. The V gene's germline CDR1 is SGHNT and CDR2 YYREEE (reference sequence). The CDR3 runs to 16 residues. CDR3 sequence (DNA): TGTGCCAGCAGCTCTGGGACGGAACCTCCGAACACTGAAGCTTTCTTT. Translating it yields CASSSGTEPPNTEAFF.

By sample fraction, this clonotype is large. This beta chain is a stray sequence in a library constructed for alpha chains; its clone size is not meaningful. The chain links TRBV6-1 to TRBJ1-2; TRBD1 aligns across 7 bases. The V gene's germline CDR1 is MNHNS and CDR2 SASEGT. This CDR3 has 15 amino acids. The trim removed 5 bases at V and 5 bases at J, leaving 11 bases unmatched. The CDR3 spells CASSLRGGQLYGYTF. CDR3 DNA sequence: TGTGCCAGCAGTCTCCGTGGGGGACAGCTATATGGCTACACCTTC.

In the case of this clonotype: Since the library was made to target alpha chains, this beta chain is a stray read and its abundance is not meaningful. This chain connects TRBV7-3 to TRBJ1-3; weak D call: TRBD1 (6 bases). This CDR3 region has 15 residues. V lost 5 bases and J lost 4, with 15 bases in between. Germline V gives CDR1 SGHTA, CDR2 FQGTGA. Here the CDR3 reads CASSQDRPKGNTIYF. CDR3 sequence (DNA): TGTGCCAGCAGCCAGGACAGACCAAAAGGAAACACCATATATTTT.

This clonotype is medium-sized by share. Because this beta chain is a stray read in a library intended to capture alpha chains, its abundance should not be given much weight. The V and J genes are TRBV11-3 and TRBJ2-3; D may be TRBD2 (6 bases). Trimming removed 6 bases at V and 5 bases at J, with 9 bases between. This CDR3 has 12 residues. Germline CDR1 and CDR2: SGHNT and YENEEA. CDR3 sequence: CASSWGEDTQYF. The CDR3, as DNA: TGTGCCAGCAGTTGGGGGGAAGATACGCAGTATTTT.

By its share, this clonotype is large. This beta chain is an off-target read within a library intended for alpha chains, so its frequency means little. The V call is TRBV6-5, the J call TRBJ2-5; no firm D call. In germline, CDR1 is MNHEY, CDR2 SVGAGI. The ends were cut back, 6 bases at V and 0 bases at J, with 11 bases in the middle. This CDR3 region has 14 residues. CDR3 region: CASSSGQNQETQYF. In DNA form, the CDR3 reads TGTGCCAGCAGCTCCGGGCAGAACCAAGAGACCCAGTACTTC.

This clonotype was seen repeatedly, ten times or more. This beta chain was picked up by a library intended for alpha chains and is off target, so its count carries little meaning. The chain joins TRBV20-1 to TRBJ2-3; TRBD1 agrees at 7 bases. This CDR3 spans 14 amino acids. Losses at the gene ends were 5 bases for V and 1 base for J; bases not matched to a gene: 6. Germline lookup yields CDR1 DFQATT and CDR2 SNEGSKA (reference sequence). DNA for the CDR3: TGCAGTGCTGACGGGACAGTTGGCACAGATACGCAGTATTTT. Its protein is CSADGTVGTDTQYF.

This clonotype came up many times. With the library built for alpha chains, this beta chain is off target and its frequency is not meaningful. This chain links TRBV4-1 with TRBJ1-2, with TRBD1 matching 7 bases. Germline CDR1 is MGHRA and CDR2 is YSYEKL. V dropped 5 bases and J dropped 5; count of bases not matched to a gene: 2. This CDR3 is built from 12 residues. The CDR3 loop is CASSSGQYGYTF. DNA of the CDR3: TGCGCCAGCAGCTCGGGACAGTATGGCTACACCTTC.

Judged by abundance, this clonotype is large (0.1 to 1%). This beta chain is a stray read from a library made for alpha chains; its abundance is not meaningful. The chain carries TRBV7-2 and TRBJ2-2; possibly TRBD1 for D (6 bases). In germline, CDR1 is SGHTA, CDR2 FQGNSA. The CDR3 extends over 17 amino acids. V lost 1 base, J lost 2 bases, and 14 bases lay in between. CDR3 nucleotide sequence: TGTGCCAGCAGCTTAGGAGACCCGGACAGCAACACCGGGGAGCTGTTTTTT. Amino acid sequence: CASSLGDPDSNTGELFF.

Within the sample, this clonotype is medium-sized. This beta chain slipped into a library made for alpha chains as a stray read, so its size is not meaningful. The chain links TRBV5-5 to TRBJ2-5; 7 nucleotides align to TRBD1. V dropped 0 bases and J dropped 4; count of bases not matched to a gene: 6. The germline gives CDR1 SGHKS, CDR2 YYEKEE (reference sequence). The CDR3 is made up of 15 amino acids. CDR3 nucleotides: TGTGCCAGCAGCTTGGACAGGGGACGAGGAGAGACCCAGTACTTC. Translating it yields CASSLDRGRGETQYF.

On this clonotype itself: Because this beta chain is a stray read in a library intended to capture alpha chains, its abundance should not be given much weight. V usage is TRBV5-1 and J usage is TRBJ2-3; D gene unclear. Per germline, CDR1 SGHRS and CDR2 YFSETQ. V lost 0 bases and J 5 bases, leaving 10 bases between the germline ends. This CDR3 spans 14 amino acids. CDR3 DNA sequence: TGCGCCAGCAGCTTGGCCATATGGGAAGATACGCAGTATTTT. Encoded protein: CASSLAIWEDTQYF. The full variable domain, completed using reference TRBV5-1 and TRBJ2-3, is KAGVTQTPRYLIKTRGQQVTLSCSPISGHRSVSWYQQTPGQGLQFLFEYFSETQRNKGNFPGRFSGRQFSNSRSEMNVSTLELGDSALYLCASSLAIWEDTQYFGPGTRLTVL.

The table lists this clonotype with many counts. This beta chain is a stray read from a library made for alpha chains; its abundance is not meaningful. The V gene is TRBV19, the J gene TRBJ2-6, with D uncertain. CDR1 and CDR2 (germline): LNHDA, SQIVND (reference sequence). This CDR3 contains 15 residues. Trimming took off 6 bases at V and 2 bases at J, with 11 bases between the two ends. The CDR3 nucleotides read TGTGCCAGTAGGACCGCAGGAGCTGGGGCCAACGTCCTGACTTTC. Amino acid sequence: CASRTAGAGANVLTF.

This clonotype ranks as large. This beta chain represents an off-target read in a library built for alpha chains; its size is of limited meaning. The chain has TRBV20-1 and TRBJ1-1; D gene ambiguous. Looked up from germline, CDR1 is DFQATT and CDR2 is SNEGSKA (reference sequence). The CDR3 contains 12 residues. V dropped 6 bases and J dropped 4 bases, with 12 bases sitting between them. The CDR3 spells CSARRWGTEAFF. The CDR3 DNA reads as TGCAGTGCCAGGCGGTGGGGCACTGAAGCTTTCTTT.

By sample fraction, this clonotype is medium-sized (0.01 to 0.1%). The library was designed around alpha chains, so this beta chain is a stray read whose abundance carries little weight. The chain links TRBV9 to TRBJ2-3; D is ambiguous. Trimming took off 1 base at V and 0 bases at J, with 6 bases between the two ends. There are 14 residues in the CDR3. CDR1 is SGDLS, CDR2 YYNGEE, per germline. The DNA of the CDR3 is TGTGCCAGCAGCGTACAGCCCAGCACAGATACGCAGTATTTT. Translation: CASSVQPSTDTQYF.

This clonotype was recorded many times. This beta chain is off target for a library built for alpha chains, so its abundance means little. This chain links TRBV30 with TRBJ2-7, with D uncertain. The CDR3 has 13 residues. Germline lookup yields CDR1 GTSNPN and CDR2 SVGIG (reference sequence). The V end lost 0 bases, the J end lost 1 base, and 7 bases lay between the germline ends. The CDR3 reads CAWSVSQSYEQYF. In nucleotides, the CDR3 is TGTGCCTGGAGTGTATCGCAGTCCTACGAGCAGTACTTC.

By proportion, this clonotype is medium-sized. The library was built for alpha chains, so this beta chain is an off-target read and its size means little. The genes are TRBV2 and TRBJ2-7, with 8 bases fitting TRBD1. Germline V gene lookup returns CDR1 SNHLY and CDR2 FYNNEI. The CDR3 extends over 11 amino acids. J was trimmed by 6 bases and V by 6 bases; bases with no gene match: 1. CDR3 protein: CASSGQGEQYF. CDR3 DNA sequence: TGTGCCAGCAGCGGACAGGGCGAGCAGTACTTC. Full variable domain (remainder filled in from reference TRBV2 and TRBJ2-7): EPEVTQTPSHQVTQMGQEVILRCVPISNHLYFYWYRQILGQKVEFLVSFYNNEISEKSEIFDDQFSVERPDGSNFTLKIRSTKLEDSAMYFCASSGQGEQYFGPGTRLTVT.

This clonotype appeared many times. This beta chain turned up in a library designed for alpha chains; as an off-target read, its abundance says little. The gene calls are TRBV6-5 and TRBJ1-5; D not certain. CDR1 is MNHEY, CDR2 SVGAGI, per germline. Trimming took off 0 bases at V and 5 bases at J, with 5 bases between the two ends. The CDR3 has 13 residues. This CDR3 reads CASSYSADQPQHF. The CDR3 DNA is TGTGCCAGCAGTTACTCGGCGGATCAGCCCCAGCATTTT.

A remark on this clonotype: The size of this beta chain means little, since it is a stray read in a library made for alpha chains. V usage is TRBV24-1 and J usage is TRBJ2-3, with 9 bases that match TRBD1. CDR3 length: 13 amino acids. Germline assignment: CDR1 KGHDR and CDR2 SFDVKD. Unmatched junction bases numbered 8, after V lost 3 bases and J lost 14 bases. CDR3 sequence reads: CATSDRTGTGMYF. The CDR3 DNA follows: TGTGCCACCAGTGATCGTACCGGGACAGGGATGTATTTT.

This clonotype is classed as large (0.1 to 1%). This beta chain is an off-target read within a library intended for alpha chains, so its frequency means little. V usage is TRBV7-3 and J usage is TRBJ2-5; D is uncertain. The CDR3 covers 13 residues. V lost 8 bases and J 4 bases, leaving 14 bases between the germline ends. Germline CDR1 SGHTA, CDR2 FQGTGA. CDR3 coding DNA: TGTGCCAGCTCGTATGGAGTGGCAGAGACCCAGTACTTC. Its translation: CASSYGVAETQYF.

The sample holds many counts of this clonotype. Since it is a stray read in a library aimed at alpha chains, this beta chain has a size that is not meaningful. The rearrangement links TRBV10-3 to TRBJ2-3; 13 bases are shared with TRBD2. The J segment lost 2 bases and the V segment lost 7 bases, leaving 21 bases of the junction unmatched. The CDR3 is 21 residues long. Germline V gene lookup returns CDR1 ENHRY and CDR2 SYGVKD. The CDR3 bases are TGTGCCATCAACCTTGACAGGACTAGCGGGGGCCTCCCCCTTAACACAGATACGCAGTATTTT. It encodes CAINLDRTSGGLPLNTDTQYF.

For this clonotype: The size of this beta chain means little, since it is a stray read in a library made for alpha chains. The chain employs TRBV27 and TRBJ2-7; possibly TRBD1 for D (6 bases). From germline, CDR1 is MNHEY and CDR2 SMNVEV (reference sequence). Trimming pared 2 bases from V and 5 bases from J, leaving 10 bases between. The CDR3 covers 13 residues. CDR3 nucleotide sequence: TGTGCCAGCAGTTTAGGACAGCGCCACGAGCAGTACTTC. Protein product: CASSLGQRHEQYF.

Many counts were recorded for this clonotype. This beta chain appears as a stray read in a library generated for alpha chains; its size is not informative. V is TRBV29-1 and J is TRBJ2-3; 7 bases are a match to TRBD1. This CDR3 has 14 residues. With V trimmed by 3 bases and J by 4 bases, 7 bases remained unmatched. CDR1 is SQVTM and CDR2 is ANQGSEA in the germline V gene. The CDR3 DNA reads TGCAGCGTTGACACAGGGGCGAGGGCAGATACGCAGTATTTT. Protein product: CSVDTGARADTQYF.

By its share, this clonotype is large (0.1 to 1%). A library made for alpha chains picked up this beta chain off target, so its size means little. This chain connects TRBV6-6 to TRBJ2-1; 9 nucleotides align to TRBD2. The ends lost 7 bases at V and 8 bases at J; junction bases unmatched: 9. This CDR3 is built from 14 residues. Germline loops: CDR1 MNHNY, CDR2 SVGAGI (reference sequence). The CDR3 DNA sequence: TGTGCCAGCACAGGAGCGGGGGGTCGGGATGAGCAGTTCTTC. Amino acid sequence: CASTGAGGRDEQFF.

This clonotype qualifies as medium-sized (0.01 to 0.1%). The size of this beta chain means little, since it is a stray read in a library made for alpha chains. J is TRBJ1-1 and V is TRBV7-2; TRBD1 might be the D (6 bases). V shed 3 bases and J shed 8 bases, with 10 bases lying between them. The CDR3 is made up of 12 amino acids. The germline V gene encodes CDR1 SGHTA and CDR2 FQGNSA. CDR3 bases: TGTGCCAGCAGCTTCTCAAGGGGGGAAGCTTTCTTT. Translated, it gives CASSFSRGEAFF.

Of note for this clonotype: It may be a read error: a sequence one base away is much more abundant. With the library built for alpha chains, this beta chain is off target and its frequency is not meaningful. J is TRBJ1-1 and V is TRBV10-3, with a weak D call TRBD1 (6 bases). V lost 3 bases and J lost 10, with 15 bases in between. CDR3 length equals 13 residues. Germline lookup yields CDR1 ENHRY and CDR2 SYGVKD. CDR3 coding DNA: TGTGCCATCAGTGAACAGGGTTACTCGGCAGCTTTCTTT. This sequence encodes CAISEQGYSAAFF.

This clonotype is large in the sample. Since it is a stray read in a library aimed at alpha chains, this beta chain has a size that is not meaningful. The chain has TRBV12-5 and TRBJ2-5; D is perhaps TRBD2 (6 bases). CDR1 LGHNT and CDR2 FRNRAP come from the germline V gene. The V and J ends lost 7 bases and 5 bases respectively, with 23 bases between them. This CDR3 has 16 residues. CDR3 protein: CASDTGLSASIETQYF. In nucleotides, the CDR3 is TGTGCTAGTGACACGGGACTTTCGGCGTCAATTGAGACCCAGTACTTC.

This clonotype has ten or more counts. The library was prepared for alpha chains; this beta chain is a stray read, so its frequency means little. This chain connects TRBV20-1 to TRBJ1-1; D might be TRBD1 (6 bases). Trimming pared 3 bases from V and 2 bases from J, leaving 13 bases between. The CDR3 is 14 amino acids. CDR1 and CDR2 (germline): DFQATT, SNEGSKA (reference sequence). The CDR3 DNA follows: TGCAGTGCTAGTGACAGGTCCCGAAACACTGAAGCTTTCTTT. It specifies CSASDRSRNTEAFF.

This clonotype is termed medium-sized (0.01 to 0.1%). Being off target in a library aimed at alpha chains, this beta chain has a size of little meaning. The gene calls are TRBV6-6 and TRBJ2-6; 8 bases are a match to TRBD1. Trimming removed 2 bases from V and 0 bases from J; junction bases left unmatched: 0. CDR1 is MNHNY and CDR2 is SVGAGI in the germline V gene (reference sequence). The CDR3 spans 16 residues. The CDR3: CASSYTGGSGANVLTF. The CDR3 region has the DNA TGTGCCAGCAGTTACACAGGGGGCTCTGGGGCCAACGTCCTGACTTTC.

This clonotype was seen at least ten times. In a library made to pick up alpha chains, this beta chain is a stray read with a size that means little. V usage is TRBV6-6 and J usage is TRBJ1-5; possible D gene TRBD1, 6 bases. CDR3 size: 14 residues. V was trimmed by 9 bases and J by 0 bases, leaving 12 bases between them. Germline CDR1 reads MNHNY; CDR2 reads SVGAGI (reference sequence). The CDR3 spells CASRTGTSNQPQHF. DNA of the CDR3: TGTGCCAGTCGTACAGGGACTAGCAATCAGCCCCAGCATTTT.

Notes on this clonotype: A library prepared for alpha chains yielded this beta chain as an off-target read; its size is of little meaning. The V and J genes are TRBV7-3 and TRBJ2-6; D gene unclear. This CDR3 has 17 amino acids. Germline CDR1 and CDR2: SGHTA and FQGTGA. Trimming took off 2 bases at V and 0 bases at J, with 11 bases between the two ends. The CDR3 spells CASSLLAMGSGANVLTF. As DNA, the CDR3 is TGTGCCAGCAGCTTATTGGCTATGGGCTCTGGGGCCAACGTCCTGACTTTC.

This clonotype is large by share. Little can be read into the size of this beta chain, an off-target read in a library designed for alpha chains. The rearrangement links TRBV6-6 to TRBJ2-7; the D is unclear. There are 12 residues in the CDR3. Germline assignment: CDR1 MNHNY and CDR2 SVGAGI (reference sequence). Deletions cut 6 bases from V and 3 bases from J, with 9 bases between. CDR3 loop: CASSREGYEQYF. The CDR3 coding sequence is TGTGCCAGCAGCCGTGAAGGCTACGAGCAGTACTTC.

This clonotype has a count of ten or more. The library was built for alpha chains, so this beta chain is an off-target read and its size means little. V is TRBV12-3 or TRBV12-4 and J is TRBJ2-5; TRBD2 is a possible D gene (7 bases). The V end was cut by 3 bases, the J end by 1 base, with 12 bases between. This CDR3 contains 15 residues. This CDR3 reads CASSFGGATQETQYF. The DNA of the CDR3 is TGTGCCAGCAGTTTTGGGGGGGCGACCCAAGAGACCCAGTACTTC.

This clonotype was counted at least ten times. Being off target in a library aimed at alpha chains, this beta chain has a size of little meaning. CDR3 coding DNA: TGTGCCAGCAGGGGCGGACAGTACAATGAGCAGTTCTTC. Translated: CASRGGQYNEQFF. The chain recombines TRBV12-3 or TRBV12-4 with TRBJ2-1, with TRBD1 as a possible D gene (6 bases). The CDR3 has 13 amino acids. V was pared by 6 bases and J by 4 bases, with 10 bases between.